The next 20 T cell receptor beta chains were all read from a single sample in a study of radiation and T cells in renal cell carcinoma. Specified treatment: treatment-naive control, cytoreductive nephrectomy. Profiled with immunoSEQ multiplex PCR; TCRdb holds only in-frame clones, not every one. The repertoire holds about 16,000 clones, with 58% as singletons. The material was tumor tissue, obtained from a patient whose treatment was nephrectomy without radiotherapy. All receptors come from a man aged 35-49 years with renal cell carcinoma.

This clone was seen only a few times. This chain connects TRBV4-3 to TRBJ2-6, with 8 bases lining up with TRBD1. Per the germline V gene, CDR1 is LGHNA and CDR2 is YSLEER. With V trimmed by 2 bases and J by 2 bases, 11 bases remained unmatched. This CDR3 spans 19 amino acids. The CDR3 sequence: CASSQRGTGRPAGANVLTF. CDR3 coding DNA: TGCGCCAGCAGCCAAAGAGGGACAGGCCGCCCCGCTGGGGCCAACGTCCTGACTTTC.

This clone was picked up one time. The rearrangement links TRBV6-6 to TRBJ1-2; 8 nucleotides agree with TRBD1. The length of the CDR3 is 16 residues. The V and J ends lost 2 bases and 11 bases, in that order; junction bases with no gene match: 16. Germline CDR1 reads MNHNY; CDR2 reads SVGAGI (reference sequence). The CDR3 region is CASSYTPGTGPFGYTF. CDR3 DNA sequence: TGTGCCAGCAGTTACACACCCGGGACAGGCCCTTTTGGGTACACCTTC.

This clone was counted only a few times. J is TRBJ1-1 and V is TRBV6-5, with D possibly matching TRBD1 (6 bases). Per germline, CDR1 MNHEY and CDR2 SVGAGI. CDR3 length: 13 amino acids. V lost 6 bases, J lost 5 bases, and 13 bases lay in between. The DNA of the CDR3 is TGTGCCAGCAGCCCACAGGGAAGGACTGAAGCTTTCTTT. This gives the protein CASSPQGRTEAFF.

Within the sample, this clone is large (0.1 to 1%). This rearrangement joins TRBV11-1 to TRBJ1-2, with D possibly matching TRBD1 (5 bases). The CDR3 consists of 16 residues. Germline CDR1 SGHAT, CDR2 FQDESV (reference sequence). V was shortened by 1 base and J by 3 bases, with 15 bases between the two germline ends. The CDR3 coding sequence is TGTGCCAGCAGCTTAGGTCCGGGGGGACTTGACTATGGCTACACCTTC. Translated, it gives CASSLGPGGLDYGYTF.

This rearrangement joins TRBV13 to TRBJ2-1; 8 nucleotides match TRBD1. V lost 0 bases and J lost 8; bases outside the gene matches: 12. This CDR3 comprises 17 residues. Germline V gives CDR1 PRHDT, CDR2 FYEKMQ (reference sequence). The CDR3 is CASSLGSGTGLAYEQFF. DNA for the CDR3: TGTGCCAGCAGCTTAGGGTCTGGGACAGGACTGGCCTATGAGCAGTTCTTC. The full variable domain, with the rest looked up from reference TRBV13 and TRBJ2-1, is AAGVIQSPRHLIKEKRETATLKCYPIPRHDTVYWYQQGPGQDPQFLISFYEKMQSDKGSIPDRFSAQQFSDYHSELNMSSLELGDSALYFCASSLGSGTGLAYEQFFGPGTRLTVL.

The chain couples TRBV6-5 to TRBJ2-7, with D perhaps TRBD1 (6 bases). Germline V gene lookup returns CDR1 MNHEY and CDR2 SVGAGI. V dropped 6 bases and J dropped 1 base, with 16 bases sitting between them. The CDR3 is 15 amino acids. The CDR3 loop reads CASRDHRVVSYEQYF. The CDR3 DNA reads TGTGCCAGCAGGGACCACAGGGTCGTGTCCTACGAGCAGTACTTC.

The V gene is TRBV5-1, the J gene TRBJ2-3, with 9 nucleotides matching TRBD2. Germline CDR1 SGHRS, CDR2 YFSETQ. The CDR3 length is 16 residues. The V segment lost 0 bases and the J segment 6 bases; nucleotides outside the gene matches: 8. CDR3 loop: CASSLGGAGGRDTQYF. The CDR3 DNA sequence: TGCGCCAGCAGCTTGGGTGGAGCGGGGGGCCGGGATACGCAGTATTTT.

This clone has more than one count but fewer than ten. The J gene is TRBJ1-4, the V gene TRBV15; possible D gene TRBD1, 5 bases. Germline V gene sequence: CDR1 LNHNV, CDR2 YYDKDF (reference sequence). The V end lost 5 bases, the J end lost 8 bases, and 12 bases lay between the germline ends. This CDR3 spans 13 amino acids. CDR3 amino acids: CATSEGLREKLFF. CDR3 nucleotides: TGTGCCACCAGCGAGGGGTTAAGGGAAAAACTGTTTTTT.

The chain links TRBV18 to TRBJ2-7; D uncertain. V was cut by 3 bases and J by 10 bases, with 19 bases left in between. CDR3 length: 14 residues. Germline lookup yields CDR1 KGHSH and CDR2 LQKENI. The CDR3 region has the DNA TGTGCCAGCTCACCCCAGGCCACTCCGGTGATTCAGTACTTC. This gives the protein CASSPQATPVIQYF.

The V gene is TRBV7-7, the J gene TRBJ2-7, with D possibly being TRBD2 (6 bases). Germline CDR1 SSHAT, CDR2 FNYEAQ (reference sequence). Trimming left V 5 bases short and J 5 bases short, with 16 bases between. The CDR3 spans 14 residues. CDR3 in DNA: TGTGCCAGCAGCCGCCCGGCGGGGTCGGACGAGCAGTACTTC. Residues: CASSRPAGSDEQYF.

The rearrangement uses TRBV28 and TRBJ1-6; 8 positions match TRBD1. In germline, CDR1 is MDHEN, CDR2 SYDVKM. This CDR3 has 14 residues. Trimming removed 4 bases from V and 10 bases from J; junction bases left unmatched: 6. The CDR3 coding sequence is TGTGCCAGCAGTTACACAGGGGGGGAGTCACCCCTCCACTTT. This encodes CASSYTGGESPLHF.

The chain combines TRBV6-6 with TRBJ1-2; D is possibly TRBD1 (6 bases). The germline CDR1 and CDR2 sequences are MNHNY and SVGAGI (reference sequence). V shed 6 bases and J shed 3 bases, with 14 bases lying between them. The CDR3 runs to 14 residues. The CDR3 is CASRFSTGYYGYTF. For the CDR3, the DNA is TGTGCCAGCAGGTTTTCGACAGGTTACTATGGCTACACCTTC.

The chain joins TRBV5-4 to TRBJ2-4, with D perhaps TRBD2 (7 bases). This CDR3 is built from 13 residues. Deletions cut 3 bases from V and 10 bases from J, with 14 bases between. Per the germline V gene, CDR1 is SGHNT and CDR2 is YYREEE (reference sequence). The CDR3 region is CASSWGGADIQYF. DNA of the CDR3: TGTGCCAGCAGCTGGGGGGGGGCAGATATTCAGTACTTC.

This clone was counted once. This chain links TRBV19 with TRBJ1-1; no clear D gene. V gave up 1 base and J gave up 1 base, with 7 bases separating them. The V gene's germline CDR1 is LNHDA and CDR2 SQIVND (reference sequence). CDR3 length: 14 residues. For the CDR3, the DNA is TGTGCCAGTAGTATAGTGGGTCAGAACACTGAAGCTTTCTTT. It is translated as CASSIVGQNTEAFF.

The chain carries TRBV4-1 and TRBJ2-3; no clear D. The CDR3 has 14 residues. The germline gives CDR1 MGHRA, CDR2 YSYEKL. V lost 0 bases, J lost 3 bases, and 7 bases lay in between. For the CDR3, the DNA is TGCGCCAGCAGCCAAGATCCAGGAACAGATACGCAGTATTTT. This sequence encodes CASSQDPGTDTQYF.

V usage is TRBV18 and J usage is TRBJ2-1, with no clear D. The V and J ends lost 3 bases and 5 bases respectively, with 11 bases between them. Per the germline V gene, CDR1 is KGHSH and CDR2 is LQKENI. The CDR3 loop spans 14 amino acids. CDR3 sequence (DNA): TGTGCCAGCTCACCCCCAAGGCCGAACAATGAGCAGTTCTTC. It translates to CASSPPRPNNEQFF.

The chain uses TRBV7-2 and TRBJ2-7, with 7 bases fitting TRBD2. CDR3 size: 13 residues. J gave up 7 bases and V 4 bases, and 7 bases lay outside the gene matches. CDR1 is SGHTA and CDR2 is FQGNSA in the germline V gene. In DNA, the CDR3 is TGTGCCAGCAGCTCGCGGGGGATAGGGGAGCAGTACTTC. It codes for CASSSRGIGEQYF. The whole variable domain, remainder taken from reference TRBV7-2 and TRBJ2-7, is GAGVSQSPSNKVTEKGKDVELRCDPISGHTALYWYRQSLGQGLEFLIYFQGNSAPDKSGLPSDRFSAERTGGSVSTLTIQRTQQEDSAVYLCASSSRGIGEQYFGPGTRLTVT.

The J gene is TRBJ1-2, the V gene TRBV19, with D uncertain. The CDR3 loop spans 12 amino acids. CDR1 and CDR2 (germline): LNHDA, SQIVND (reference sequence). The V gene lost 3 bases and the J gene lost 7 bases, with 9 bases spanning the gap. This CDR3 reads CASSIAAFGYTF. CDR3 DNA sequence: TGTGCCAGTAGTATTGCAGCATTTGGCTACACCTTC.

The J gene is TRBJ2-5, the V gene TRBV27; the match to TRBD2 covers 10 bases. CDR3 size: 14 residues. Germline V lookup: CDR1 MNHEY, CDR2 SMNVEV (reference sequence). V was pared by 5 bases and J by 5 bases, with 5 bases of the junction left unmatched. Here the CDR3 DNA reads TGTGCCAGCAGTCAAGCGGGGGGGATGGAGACCCAGTACTTC. It encodes CASSQAGGMETQYF.

The chain carries TRBV6-4 and TRBJ1-4, with D tentatively TRBD1 (5 bases). Per germline, CDR1 MRHNA and CDR2 SNTAGT. Trimming removed 8 bases at V and 3 bases at J, with 13 bases between. This CDR3 has 14 amino acids. In nucleotides, the CDR3 is TGTGCCAGCGGTGTGGGGCGGCCTAATGAAAAACTGTTTTTT. Its translation: CASGVGRPNEKLFF.